The 12 T cell receptor beta chains given below trace back to one sample, sequenced in a study of cytomegalovirus exposure and HLA in healthy donors. PCR primers comprised 60 Vbeta and 13 Jbeta primers. Using immunoSEQ multiplex PCR, the repertoire was profiled, and TCRdb retains in-frame clones only, with some absent. The sample consists of about 190,000 clones, over 60% of them appearing once. Sequencing was performed on PBMCs. The receptors here all came from a woman in her thirties or forties in good health and CMV-seronegative.

The V and J genes are TRBV15 and TRBJ1-5; D not resolved. The CDR3 runs to 13 residues. In germline, CDR1 is LNHNV, CDR2 YYDKDF (reference sequence). V was cut by 5 bases and J by 5 bases, with 10 bases left in between. CDR3 sequence: CATSRWLDQPQHF. In DNA form, the CDR3 reads TGTGCCACCAGCCGCTGGCTGGATCAGCCCCAGCATTTT.

V is TRBV7-8 and J is TRBJ1-2; 8 bases line up with TRBD1. Germline values: CDR1 SGHVS, CDR2 FQNEAQ. The V segment lost 0 bases and the J segment 3 bases; nucleotides outside the gene matches: 6. The CDR3 sequence is 16 residues long. The DNA of the CDR3 is TGTGCCAGCAGCTTAGCGGACAGGGAAGAGGACTATGGCTACACCTTC. The encoded protein is CASSLADREEDYGYTF.

The V gene is TRBV5-4, the J gene TRBJ2-3; the D gene is possibly TRBD1 (6 bases). There are 15 residues in the CDR3. Between the trimmed V and J ends, which lost 0 bases and 4 bases, there was a span of 12 bases. The germline CDR1 and CDR2 sequences are SGHNT and YYREEE (reference sequence). CDR3 amino acids: CASSLAGRGADTQYF. CDR3 nucleotide sequence: TGTGCCAGCAGCTTGGCGGGCAGGGGCGCAGATACGCAGTATTTT.

In DNA form, the CDR3 reads TGCGCCAGCAGCCCCGGGAGGAATGAGCAGTTCTTC. As protein: CASSPGRNEQFF. The V call is TRBV4-1, the J call TRBJ2-1; 7 bases fit TRBD2. Germline V gene data show CDR1 as MGHRA and CDR2 as YSYEKL. This CDR3 contains 12 residues. V shed 4 bases, J shed 7 bases, and the junction held 1 base outside the gene matches.

The chain employs TRBV5-6 and TRBJ1-5; 9 positions match TRBD1. Germline V lookup: CDR1 SGHDT, CDR2 YYEEEE. V was clipped by 4 bases and J by 6 bases; unmatched bases: 14. CDR3 length: 17 residues. The CDR3 here is CASSLSGWTGVFQPQHF. The CDR3 region has the DNA TGTGCCAGCAGCCTGTCGGGTTGGACAGGGGTGTTTCAGCCCCAGCATTTT.

V gene TRBV5-1 combines with J gene TRBJ1-2, with 7 bases fitting TRBD1. CDR3 length equals 13 residues. The germline V gene encodes CDR1 SGHRS and CDR2 YFSETQ. Germline trimming cut 4 bases from V and 8 bases from J; bases unmatched to any gene: 8. The CDR3 spells CASSPWTGGGYTF. CDR3 DNA: TGCGCCAGCAGCCCATGGACAGGAGGGGGCTACACCTTC.

This clone was detected only once. This chain joins TRBV19 and TRBJ1-4, with 10 nucleotides matching TRBD1. Trimming at V came to 1 base and at J to 6 bases, leaving 2 bases not matched to a gene. The germline CDR1 and CDR2 sequences are LNHDA and SQIVND (reference sequence). This CDR3 has 15 amino acids. The DNA for the CDR3 is TGTGCCAGTAGTATAGTTGGGACAGGGGATGAAAAACTGTTTTTT. This translates into CASSIVGTGDEKLFF.

The chain recombines TRBV5-1 with TRBJ1-2, with TRBD1 as a possible D gene (6 bases). This CDR3 is 15 amino acids long. In germline, CDR1 is SGHRS, CDR2 YFSETQ. The V end lost 0 bases, the J end lost 2 bases, and 11 bases lay between the germline ends. Here the CDR3 DNA reads TGCGCCAGCAGCTTGGATAGTCAGGGGAACTATGGCTACACCTTC. Protein: CASSLDSQGNYGYTF.

The rearrangement uses TRBV27 and TRBJ2-3; 11 bases line up with TRBD2. Germline values: CDR1 MNHEY, CDR2 SMNVEV (reference sequence). The CDR3 sequence is 16 residues long. V trimming: 5 bases; J trimming: 5 bases; junction bases outside the gene matches: 9. The CDR3 DNA is TGTGCCAGCAGTCCATACTCCGGACTAGCGGGAGATACGCAGTATTTT. Translating it yields CASSPYSGLAGDTQYF.

This clone was seen only once. This chain uses TRBV19 with TRBJ1-4; TRBD1 matches at 7 bases. The trim removed 4 bases at V and 8 bases at J, leaving 13 bases unmatched. The CDR3 loop spans 16 amino acids. CDR1 is LNHDA and CDR2 is SQIVND in the germline V gene (reference sequence). CDR3 in DNA: TGTGCCAGTAGTAACGGTGGAGGGGGCCCCCGCGAAAAACTGTTTTTT. This gives the protein CASSNGGGGPREKLFF. The whole variable domain, filled in from reference TRBV19 and TRBJ1-4, reads DGGITQSPKYLFRKEGQNVTLSCEQNLNHDAMYWYRQDPGQGLRLIYYSQIVNDFQKGDIAEGYSVSREKKESFPLTVTSAQKNPTAFYLCASSNGGGGPREKLFFGSGTQLSVL.

This sequence joins TRBV27 and TRBJ1-1; D may be TRBD1 (6 bases). CDR3 length: 14 residues. V lost 7 bases and J lost 4, with 16 bases in between. Germline CDR1 and CDR2: MNHEY and SMNVEV (reference sequence). The CDR3 sequence is CASITSTGSTEAFF. The CDR3 bases are TGTGCCAGCATCACTTCCACAGGGAGCACTGAAGCTTTCTTT.

This clone was detected a few times. V gene TRBV18 combines with J gene TRBJ2-7; 7 bases line up with TRBD1. The CDR3 runs to 16 residues. Germline CDR1 reads KGHSH; CDR2 reads LQKENI. V trimming: 6 bases; J trimming: 3 bases; junction bases outside the gene matches: 14. The CDR3 region is CASSHMSLRGIYEQYF. CDR3 DNA sequence: TGTGCCAGCTCTCACATGTCACTCAGGGGGATCTACGAGCAGTACTTC.